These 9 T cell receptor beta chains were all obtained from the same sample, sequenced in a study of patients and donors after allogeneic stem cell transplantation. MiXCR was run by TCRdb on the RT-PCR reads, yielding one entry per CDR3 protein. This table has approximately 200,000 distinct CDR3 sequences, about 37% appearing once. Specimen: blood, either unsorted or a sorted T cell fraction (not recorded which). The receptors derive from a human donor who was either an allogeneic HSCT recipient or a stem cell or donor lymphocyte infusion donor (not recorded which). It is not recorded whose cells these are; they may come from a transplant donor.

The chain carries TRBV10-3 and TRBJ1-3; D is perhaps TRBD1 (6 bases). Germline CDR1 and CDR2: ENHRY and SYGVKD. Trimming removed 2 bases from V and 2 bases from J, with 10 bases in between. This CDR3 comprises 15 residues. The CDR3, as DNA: TGTGCCATCAGTGAGAACAGGGACACTGGAAACACCATATATTTT. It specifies CAISENRDTGNTIYF.

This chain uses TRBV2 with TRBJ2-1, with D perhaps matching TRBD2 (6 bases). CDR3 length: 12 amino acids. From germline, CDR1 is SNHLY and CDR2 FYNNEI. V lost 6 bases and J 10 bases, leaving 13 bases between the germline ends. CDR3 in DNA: TGTGCCAGCAGGGAGGGAGTCCCGGAGCAGTTCTTC. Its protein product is CASREGVPEQFF.

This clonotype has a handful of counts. The CDR3 DNA is TGTGCCAGCAGCTTAGGAGCAACAGGGGTCACCGGGGAGCTGTTTTTT. Amino acids: CASSLGATGVTGELFF. This chain uses TRBV7-8 with TRBJ2-2, with 7 bases lining up with TRBD1. V shed 1 base and J 4 bases; nucleotides not matched to a gene: 6. Germline-derived CDR1 and CDR2 are SGHVS and FQNEAQ. The CDR3 extends over 16 amino acids.

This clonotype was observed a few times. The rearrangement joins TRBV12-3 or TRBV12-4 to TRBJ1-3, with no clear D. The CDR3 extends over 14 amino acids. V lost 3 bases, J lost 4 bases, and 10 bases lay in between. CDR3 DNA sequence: TGTGCCAGCAGTTTCGGCTTCCCCGGAAACACCATATATTTT. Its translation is CASSFGFPGNTIYF.

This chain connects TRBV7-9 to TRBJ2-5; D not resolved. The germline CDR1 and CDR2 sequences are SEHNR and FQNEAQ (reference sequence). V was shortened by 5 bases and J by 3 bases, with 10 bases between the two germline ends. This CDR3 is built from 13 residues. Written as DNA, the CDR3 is TGTGCCAGCAGCATCGGCCCGAAAGAGACCCAGTACTTC. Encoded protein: CASSIGPKETQYF.

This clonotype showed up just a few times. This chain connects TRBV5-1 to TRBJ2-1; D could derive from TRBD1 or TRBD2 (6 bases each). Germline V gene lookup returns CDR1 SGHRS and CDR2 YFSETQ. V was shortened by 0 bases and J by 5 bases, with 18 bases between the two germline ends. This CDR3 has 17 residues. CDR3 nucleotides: TGCGCCAGCAGCTTGGAGTGGGGGGCCTCGGGTAACAATGAGCAGTTCTTC. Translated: CASSLEWGASGNNEQFF.

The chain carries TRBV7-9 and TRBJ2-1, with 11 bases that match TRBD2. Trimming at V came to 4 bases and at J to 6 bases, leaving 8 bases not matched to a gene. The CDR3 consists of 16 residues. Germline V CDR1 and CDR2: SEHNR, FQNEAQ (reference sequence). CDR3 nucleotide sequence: TGTGCCAGCAGCTCCTCTAGCGGGGGGCCCTCCAATGAGCAGTTCTTC. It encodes CASSSSSGGPSNEQFF.

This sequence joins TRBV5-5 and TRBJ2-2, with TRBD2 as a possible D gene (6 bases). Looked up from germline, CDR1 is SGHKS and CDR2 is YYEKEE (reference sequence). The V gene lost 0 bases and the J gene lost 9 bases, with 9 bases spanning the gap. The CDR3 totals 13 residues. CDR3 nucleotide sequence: TGTGCCAGCAGCTTGGCGGGAGTCCGGGAGCTGTTTTTT. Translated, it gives CASSLAGVRELFF.

The CDR3 loop is CASSLSPGLWDYEQYF. DNA of the CDR3: TGTGCCAGCAGCTTAAGTCCGGGACTCTGGGACTACGAGCAGTACTTC. This chain connects TRBV5-5 to TRBJ2-7, with D possibly TRBD2 on 6 matching bases. This CDR3 has 16 amino acids. Per germline, CDR1 SGHKS and CDR2 YYEKEE (reference sequence). V was cut by 2 bases and J by 3 bases, with 18 bases left in between.